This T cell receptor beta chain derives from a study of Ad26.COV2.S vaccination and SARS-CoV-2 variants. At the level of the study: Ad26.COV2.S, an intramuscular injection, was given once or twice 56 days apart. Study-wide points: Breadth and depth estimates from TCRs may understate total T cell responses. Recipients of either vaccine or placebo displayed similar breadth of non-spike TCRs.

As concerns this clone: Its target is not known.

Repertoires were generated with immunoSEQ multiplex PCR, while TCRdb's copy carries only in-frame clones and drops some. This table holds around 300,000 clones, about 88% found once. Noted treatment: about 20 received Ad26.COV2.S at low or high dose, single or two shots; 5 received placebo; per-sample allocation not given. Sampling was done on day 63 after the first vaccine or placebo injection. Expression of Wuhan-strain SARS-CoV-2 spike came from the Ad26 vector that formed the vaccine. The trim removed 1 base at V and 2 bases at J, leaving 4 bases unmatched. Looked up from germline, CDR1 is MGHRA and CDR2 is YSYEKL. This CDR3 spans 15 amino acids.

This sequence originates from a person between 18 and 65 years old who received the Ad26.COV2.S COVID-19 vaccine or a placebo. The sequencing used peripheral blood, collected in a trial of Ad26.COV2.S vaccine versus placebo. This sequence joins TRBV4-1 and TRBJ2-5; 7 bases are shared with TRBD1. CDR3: CASSQGGQLQETQYF. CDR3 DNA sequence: TGCGCCAGCAGCCAAGGGGGACAGTTACAAGAGACCCAGTACTTC.